What follows is one TCR beta chain and its context. Antigen specificity is unknown. V gave up 5 bases and J gave up 0 bases, with 17 bases separating them. The germline gives CDR1 DFQATT, CDR2 SNEGSKA (reference sequence). This CDR3 contains 16 residues. The data stem from a study of T-cell memory formation after mild COVID-19. TCR alpha and TCR beta cDNA libraries carrying sample barcodes and UMIs came from 5'RACE with constant-segment primers. Each CDR3 protein gets one entry after TCRdb re-called the 5' RACE reads with MiXCR. The data hold about 600,000 distinct CDR3 sequences, with less than 25% observed a single time. Study results and caveats: CD4+ clones that contracted lay mainly in CM and EM; CD8+ ones lay in EMRA. Contracting clones from day 15 to 85 had balanced CD4/CD8; later expanders favoured CD4+.

This TCR was recovered from an adult woman who had mild COVID-19 (a few samples of this study predate the infection). Cell type and time point are not known. The J gene is TRBJ2-1, the V gene TRBV20-1, with a weak D call TRBD2 (5 bases). What was sequenced was PBMCs or a T cell subset sorted from them (not recorded which). Written as DNA, the CDR3 is TGCAGTGCTGGGTCCGAAGGACTCAGCTCCTACAATGAGCAGTTCTTC. Its translation: CSAGSEGLSSYNEQFF.